Each of the 31 T cell receptor beta chains below was sequenced from the same sample in a study of blood T cell repertoires in COVID-19. TCRdb's table, derived via immunoSEQ multiplex PCR, lists solely in-frame clones and lacks some. This table has roughly 250,000 clones, 83% appearing once. Input material: peripheral blood. The receptors were sampled from a human donor in a cohort sampled during active COVID-19.

V and J are TRBV5-3 and TRBJ1-5, with TRBD1 matching 7 bases. TRBV5-3 is labeled an ORF, and its function is uncertain. There are 18 residues in the CDR3. The V segment lost 4 bases and the J segment 0 bases; nucleotides outside the gene matches: 13. In nucleotides, the CDR3 is TGTGCCAGAAGCCACGTGGTACAGGGGAAGATTAGCAATCAGCCCCAGCATTTT. Translation: CARSHVVQGKISNQPQHF.

Of note for this clone: Other nucleotide sequences in the sample specify the same CDR3. The rearrangement uses TRBV7-9 and TRBJ1-2; tentatively, D is TRBD1 (6 bases). The CDR3 runs to 13 residues. Per the germline V gene, CDR1 is SEHNR and CDR2 is FQNEAQ (reference sequence). With 5 bases removed from V and 4 bases from J, the gap between germline ends came to 11 bases. This CDR3 reads CASSPGQPYGYTF. The CDR3 region has the DNA TGTGCCAGCAGCCCCGGACAGCCCTATGGCTACACCTTC.

V and J are TRBV2 and TRBJ1-1; no clear D gene. The CDR3 runs 13 residues. The V and J ends lost 7 bases and 1 base respectively, with 10 bases between them. Per germline, CDR1 SNHLY and CDR2 FYNNEI. The CDR3 DNA follows: TGTGCCAGCATTTCGGGAAGGAACACTGAAGCTTTCTTT. As protein: CASISGRNTEAFF.

The chain recombines TRBV14 with TRBJ1-1; TRBD1 matches 8 bases. The ends lost 4 bases at V and 1 base at J; junction bases unmatched: 5. This CDR3 contains 15 residues. Looked up from germline, CDR1 is SGHDN and CDR2 is FVKESK. CDR3 sequence reads: CASSRNRGGNTEAFF. CDR3 in DNA: TGTGCCAGCAGCCGTAACAGGGGGGGGAACACTGAAGCTTTCTTT.

The rearrangement uses TRBV29-1 and TRBJ2-1; D gene ambiguous. This CDR3 spans 12 amino acids. Germline V CDR1 and CDR2: SQVTM, ANQGSEA. With 2 bases removed from V and 6 bases from J, the gap between germline ends came to 8 bases. The CDR3 reads CSVEPQPNEQFF. In nucleotides, the CDR3 is TGCAGCGTTGAACCACAGCCCAATGAGCAGTTCTTC.

This chain links TRBV28 with TRBJ2-1; 8 bases fit TRBD2. The CDR3 totals 15 residues. Germline loops: CDR1 MDHEN, CDR2 SYDVKM. V lost 6 bases to trimming and J lost 3 bases; unmatched junction nucleotides: 7. CDR3 in DNA: TGTGCCAGCAGCCCCGCCGGGACTAGCTACAATGAGCAGTTCTTC. This codes for CASSPAGTSYNEQFF.

This chain connects TRBV5-4 to TRBJ2-3; D gene uncertain. Trimming left V 0 bases short and J 2 bases short, with 7 bases between. In germline, CDR1 is SGHNT, CDR2 YYREEE (reference sequence). The CDR3 consists of 14 residues. CDR3 nucleotides: TGTGCCAGCAGCTTGGTGACTGCCACAGATACGCAGTATTTT. Amino acid sequence: CASSLVTATDTQYF.

The rearrangement uses TRBV24-1 and TRBJ2-7, with 7 bases matching TRBD1. This CDR3 comprises 14 residues. V lost 7 bases and J lost 7; bases outside the gene matches: 12. CDR1 is KGHDR, CDR2 SFDVKD, per germline. This chain's CDR3 is CATSDPSGTDEQYF. The CDR3 coding sequence is TGTGCCACCAGCGACCCCTCCGGGACAGATGAGCAGTACTTC.

The chain links TRBV5-4 to TRBJ1-6; 7 positions agree with TRBD1. The germline CDR1 and CDR2 sequences are SGHNT and YYREEE (reference sequence). Trimming cost V 3 bases and J 4 bases; bases outside gene matches: 4. This CDR3 contains 15 residues. Written as DNA, the CDR3 is TGTGCCAGCAGCTCGGAGGGACAGTATAATTCACCCCTCCACTTT. This codes for CASSSEGQYNSPLHF.

The chain uses TRBV9 and TRBJ1-1, with a tentative D call TRBD1 (6 bases). Germline V gene data show CDR1 as SGDLS and CDR2 as YYNGEE. This CDR3 comprises 16 residues. The V end was cut by 3 bases, the J end by 0 bases, with 15 bases between. The CDR3 coding sequence is TGTGCCAGCAGCGCGGGGACAACGGCAATGAACACTGAAGCTTTCTTT. Amino acids: CASSAGTTAMNTEAFF.

Only one count was recorded for this clone. The rearrangement links TRBV5-1 to TRBJ1-6, with 9 bases aligning to TRBD1. CDR3 length equals 15 residues. The V segment lost 4 bases and the J segment 9 bases; nucleotides outside the gene matches: 8. Germline-derived CDR1 and CDR2 are SGHRS and YFSETQ. The CDR3: CASSLRTGEGSPLHF. The CDR3 DNA follows: TGCGCCAGCAGCCTTCGGACAGGGGAAGGTTCACCCCTCCACTTT.

The chain employs TRBV4-1 and TRBJ1-2, with TRBD1 as a possible D gene (5 bases). The CDR3 loop spans 19 amino acids. Germline V gene lookup returns CDR1 MGHRA and CDR2 YSYEKL. V gave up 0 bases and J gave up 1 base, with 21 bases separating them. CDR3 amino acids: CASSQDPPLDSSRNYGYTF. The DNA for the CDR3 is TGCGCCAGCAGCCAAGACCCCCCTCTTGACAGCAGTCGTAACTATGGCTACACCTTC.

This chain joins TRBV18 and TRBJ2-1; perhaps TRBD2 as D (6 bases). Germline V CDR1 and CDR2: KGHSH, LQKENI. The CDR3 has 16 residues. Trimming removed 1 base at V and 4 bases at J, with 14 bases between. The CDR3 reads CASSPLRSTSYNEQFF. CDR3 bases: TGTGCCAGCTCACCACTCCGATCGACTAGTTACAATGAGCAGTTCTTC.

The chain uses TRBV5-1 and TRBJ1-5; 7 positions agree with TRBD1. The CDR3 extends over 15 amino acids. The V segment lost 5 bases and the J segment 3 bases; nucleotides outside the gene matches: 8. Germline V gene sequence: CDR1 SGHRS, CDR2 YFSETQ. CDR3 residues: CASSLEGQSNQPQHF. The CDR3 DNA follows: TGCGCCAGCAGTCTGGAGGGACAGTCCAATCAGCCCCAGCATTTT.

V is TRBV27 and J is TRBJ2-5, with 7 positions matching TRBD2. The CDR3 totals 16 residues. V was clipped by 7 bases and J by 0 bases; unmatched bases: 11. Germline assignment: CDR1 MNHEY and CDR2 SMNVEV (reference sequence). The CDR3 DNA sequence: TGTGCCAGCAAGCCGGCGGGGAGGGCTTACCAAGAGACCCAGTACTTC. It is translated as CASKPAGRAYQETQYF.

This chain links TRBV7-2 with TRBJ2-2; no definite D call. V lost 5 bases, J lost 6 bases, and 13 bases lay in between. Germline V gene sequence: CDR1 SGHTA, CDR2 FQGNSA. The CDR3 is 14 residues long. The CDR3 loop is CASSALPRAGELFF. DNA for the CDR3: TGTGCCAGCAGCGCGTTGCCTAGAGCCGGGGAGCTGTTTTTT.

The rearrangement links TRBV7-2 to TRBJ2-2; TRBD1 matches at 9 bases. The V segment lost 6 bases and the J segment 7 bases; nucleotides outside the gene matches: 6. This CDR3 contains 14 residues. From germline, CDR1 is SGHTA and CDR2 FQGNSA. This chain's CDR3 is CASSLQGAHGELFF. DNA of the CDR3: TGTGCCAGCAGTTTACAGGGGGCCCACGGGGAGCTGTTTTTT.

V is TRBV7-8 and J is TRBJ1-2, with D unresolved. Trimming removed 0 bases from V and 8 bases from J, with 13 bases in between. This CDR3 contains 14 residues. Germline assignment: CDR1 SGHVS and CDR2 FQNEAQ. The CDR3 region has the DNA TGTGCCAGCAGCTTAGCGGCGGGGTTGAGAGGCTACACCTTC. Its translation: CASSLAAGLRGYTF.

The chain joins TRBV5-4 to TRBJ2-3, with 9 bases aligning to TRBD2. CDR1 and CDR2 from the germline V gene are SGHNT and YYREEE (reference sequence). After removal of 4 bases from V and 1 base from J, the junction contained 4 bases not matched to a gene. The CDR3 is 15 residues long. CDR3 loop: CASSLSGGRTDTQYF. CDR3 DNA sequence: TGTGCCAGCAGCCTTAGCGGGGGACGCACAGATACGCAGTATTTT.

V usage is TRBV19 and J usage is TRBJ2-5, with 8 bases matching TRBD2. In germline, CDR1 is LNHDA, CDR2 SQIVND (reference sequence). This CDR3 spans 16 amino acids. V shed 3 bases, J shed 4 bases, and the junction held 10 bases outside the gene matches. CDR3 sequence: CASSMGYGRAGETQYF. In DNA form, the CDR3 reads TGTGCCAGTAGTATGGGGTACGGGAGGGCTGGAGAGACCCAGTACTTC.

The chain uses TRBV18 and TRBJ2-7; TRBD1 matches at 7 bases. V lost 2 bases and J lost 4; bases outside the gene matches: 2. This CDR3 has 13 residues. Germline assignment: CDR1 KGHSH and CDR2 LQKENI. CDR3 sequence reads: CASSPWDSYEQYF. The DNA of the CDR3 is TGTGCCAGCTCACCATGGGACAGTTACGAGCAGTACTTC.

This chain joins TRBV24-1 and TRBJ2-5; the D is unclear. The germline V gene encodes CDR1 KGHDR and CDR2 SFDVKD. The ends were cut back, 3 bases at V and 3 bases at J, with 7 bases in the middle. The CDR3 loop spans 13 amino acids. CDR3 protein: CATSDGYKETQYF. In DNA form, the CDR3 reads TGTGCCACCAGTGATGGTTACAAAGAGACCCAGTACTTC.

The V call is TRBV27, the J call TRBJ2-5, with D perhaps TRBD2 (7 bases). This CDR3 has 13 amino acids. With 5 bases removed from V and 5 bases from J, the gap between germline ends came to 12 bases. The germline V gene encodes CDR1 MNHEY and CDR2 SMNVEV (reference sequence). The CDR3 protein is CASSLEGGETQYF. CDR3 coding DNA: TGTGCCAGCAGTCTAGAGGGGGGGGAGACCCAGTACTTC.

This chain joins TRBV18 and TRBJ1-6; D is unclear. The germline gives CDR1 KGHSH, CDR2 LQKENI. The CDR3 totals 18 residues. Between the trimmed V and J ends, which lost 3 bases and 0 bases, there was a span of 15 bases. The CDR3 sequence is CASSPMSPRSSYNSPLHF. The CDR3 DNA follows: TGTGCCAGCTCACCCATGTCCCCCAGAAGCTCCTATAATTCACCCCTCCACTTT.

The V and J genes are TRBV6-7 and TRBJ2-6; possibly TRBD2 for D (7 bases). TRBV6-7 is an ORF; its function is uncertain. The CDR3 extends over 19 amino acids. V shed 0 bases and J shed 3 bases, with 18 bases lying between them. CDR3 DNA sequence: TGTGCCAGCAGTTACTCGAACGGGGGGCGTGCTGATGGGGCCAACGTCCTGACTTTC. This gives the protein CASSYSNGGRADGANVLTF.

The gene calls are TRBV5-5 and TRBJ2-7; D gene uncertain. V was trimmed by 1 base and J by 8 bases, leaving 16 bases between them. This CDR3 is built from 14 residues. From germline, CDR1 is SGHKS and CDR2 YYEKEE (reference sequence). The CDR3 region is CASSLSAAAFQQYF. DNA for the CDR3: TGTGCCAGCAGCTTGTCGGCGGCAGCGTTCCAGCAGTACTTC.

J is TRBJ2-1 and V is TRBV6-5; 9 bases agree with TRBD2. The junction had 5 bases not matched to a gene; V was cut back by 2 bases and J by 6 bases. CDR3 size: 15 residues. Germline CDR1 MNHEY, CDR2 SVGAGI. CDR3 DNA: TGTGCCAGCAGTTACGCGGGGGGGGCGGTCAATGAGCAGTTCTTC. Translation: CASSYAGGAVNEQFF.

The chain couples TRBV10-3 to TRBJ2-1, with TRBD2 identical over 13 bases. Unmatched junction bases numbered 11, after V lost 6 bases and J lost 0 bases. Germline V gene data show CDR1 as ENHRY and CDR2 as SYGVKD. The CDR3 totals 19 residues. In DNA form, the CDR3 reads TGTGCCATCAGATCGGGACTAGCGGGATTTAAAAGCTCCTACAATGAGCAGTTCTTC. This codes for CAIRSGLAGFKSSYNEQFF.

This rearrangement joins TRBV3-1 (or the pseudogene TRBV3-2) to TRBJ2-3, with 9 bases that match TRBD2. The CDR3 has 15 residues. J lost 2 bases, V lost 0 bases, and 0 bases had no gene match. Looked up from germline, CDR1 is LGHDT and CDR2 is YNNKEL (reference sequence). Here the CDR3 reads CASSQEGLATDTQYF. The CDR3 DNA reads as TGTGCCAGCAGCCAAGAGGGACTAGCCACAGATACGCAGTATTTT.

This clone was seen a single time. The rearrangement uses TRBV28 and TRBJ2-3; D perhaps matches TRBD2 (6 bases). The germline V gene has CDR1 MDHEN and CDR2 SYDVKM. The CDR3 is 13 residues long. The V and J ends lost 7 bases and 1 base respectively, with 9 bases between them. CDR3 nucleotide sequence: TGTGCCAGCACGCCTAGCGGCACAGATACGCAGTATTTT. This gives the protein CASTPSGTDTQYF. The variable domain in full, with the rest retrieved from reference TRBV28 and TRBJ2-3, is DVKVTQSSRYLVKRTGEKVFLECVQDMDHENMFWYRQDPGLGLRLIYFSYDVKMKEKGDIPEGYSVSREKKERFSLILESASTNQTSMYLCASTPSGTDTQYFGPGTRLTVL.

The chain joins TRBV12-3 or TRBV12-4 to TRBJ2-7; 7 bases match TRBD1. The CDR3 runs 13 residues. With V trimmed by 4 bases and J by 7 bases, 7 bases remained unmatched. The DNA for the CDR3 is TGTGCCAGCAGTTCGCCTACAGGGGAAGAGCAGTACTTC. This codes for CASSSPTGEEQYF.